This T cell receptor (beta chain) was retrieved from a study of Ad26.COV2.S vaccination and SARS-CoV-2 variants. Study-level information: Donor was one of the participants in the Ad26.COV2.S arm of the COV1001 trial. In the study, Ad26.COV2.S was injected intramuscularly once, or twice 56 days apart. Study-level points and caveats: Compared with placebo recipients, vaccine recipients had higher spike-specific TCR breadth.

The treatment denotes: roughly 18 received Ad26.COV2.S at low or high dose, single or two shots; about 5 received placebo; per-sample allocation not given. After the first vaccine or placebo injection, samples were drawn on day 63. An adult of 18-55 years in Boston served as donor. Germline V gene sequence: CDR1 SGHNT, CDR2 YENEEA. The V and J ends lost 5 bases and 2 bases, in that order; junction bases with no gene match: 9. CDR3 length equals 16 residues. On this clone: The antigen remains undetermined.

Produced via immunoSEQ multiplex PCR; TCRdb's table is partial and in-frame only. The sample lists hundreds of thousands of clones, approximately 90% seen once, with 9.5% to 15% in the top ten. This TCR was recovered from a person aged 18-60 years who received the Ad26.COV2.S COVID-19 vaccine or a placebo. V gene TRBV11-3 combines with J gene TRBJ2-1; TRBD1 agrees at 7 bases. The sequencing used peripheral blood, collected in a trial of Ad26.COV2.S vaccine versus placebo. The CDR3 sequence: CASSQRQGDPYNEQFF. For the CDR3, the DNA is TGTGCCAGCAGCCAACGACAGGGAGACCCCTACAATGAGCAGTTCTTC.